This TCR beta chain was sequenced during a study of blood T cell repertoires in COVID-19. Study information: From the United States, Italy and Spain came samples of acute and convalescent COVID-19.

Study processing details: By means of reference gene primer amplification, nucleated cell counts were estimated. Clones were sequenced by immunoSEQ multiplex PCR, and TCRdb holds only the in-frame ones, with some missing. The DNA gave D and trimming, while V, J and clone size come from that table. The profile shows about 240,000 clones, approximately 83% of them singletons. V lost 6 bases, J lost 3 bases, and 8 bases stayed unmatched. Looked up from germline, CDR1 is MNHEY and CDR2 is SMNVEV (reference sequence). This CDR3 contains 14 residues. V gene TRBV27 combines with J gene TRBJ2-7; 7 nucleotides align to TRBD2. The TCR sequence derives from a woman in her twenties or thirties who had recovered from COVID-19. Material for sequencing was peripheral blood. The CDR3 DNA reads TGTGCCAGCAGCCTCGGGGGGAATTACTACGAGCAGTACTTC. It codes for CASSLGGNYYEQYF.